One sample yielded the 27 T cell receptor beta chains listed below, sequenced in a study of blood T cell repertoires in COVID-19. Profiling relied on immunoSEQ multiplex PCR, and the TCRdb table lists in-frame clones only, not all of them. The sample holds fewer than 150,000 clones, 75% to 85% seen once. Specimen: peripheral blood. The receptors here all came from a man older than 75 with acute or convalescent COVID-19.

The rearrangement joins TRBV6-2 or TRBV6-3 to TRBJ1-2; 8 bases line up with TRBD1. V lost 0 bases to trimming and J lost 3 bases; unmatched junction nucleotides: 6. The CDR3 has 16 residues. From germline, CDR1 is MNHEY and CDR2 SVGEGT. The DNA for the CDR3 is TGTGCCAGCAGTTACTCAGGACAGGGAAGACACTATGGCTACACCTTC. It yields the protein CASSYSGQGRHYGYTF.

This chain's CDR3 is CASSRDRTEAFF. The CDR3 DNA is TGCGCCAGCAGCCGGGACAGGACTGAAGCTTTCTTT. The genes are TRBV23-1 and TRBJ1-1; 8 positions agree with TRBD1. TRBV23-1 is an open reading frame whose function is uncertain. Trimming took 6 bases from V and 5 from J; bases not matched to a gene: 2. CDR3 size: 12 residues.

This clone has more than one count but fewer than ten. The gene calls are TRBV2 and TRBJ1-5; TRBD1 matches at 9 bases. The CDR3 length is 14 residues. CDR1 is SNHLY and CDR2 is FYNNEI in the germline V gene. V lost 8 bases, J lost 9 bases, and 11 bases stayed unmatched. DNA for the CDR3: TGTGCCAGCGGGGGGGGACAGGGAAGCTGGCCCCAGCATTTT. It yields the protein CASGGGQGSWPQHF. Supplemented by reference TRBV2 and TRBJ1-5, the full variable domain reads EPEVTQTPSHQVTQMGQEVILRCVPISNHLYFYWYRQILGQKVEFLVSFYNNEISEKSEIFDDQFSVERPDGSNFTLKIRSTKLEDSAMYFCASGGGQGSWPQHFGDGTRLSIL.

This chain links TRBV18 with TRBJ2-3; D gene ambiguous. In germline, CDR1 is KGHSH, CDR2 LQKENI. The CDR3 covers 13 residues. V was pared by 2 bases and J by 6 bases, with 9 bases between. The chain's CDR3 is CASSPKTLDTQYF. CDR3 sequence (DNA): TGTGCCAGCTCACCAAAGACTTTGGATACGCAGTATTTT.

This chain connects TRBV4-3 to TRBJ1-3; maybe TRBD1 (5 bases). V dropped 4 bases and J dropped 0 bases, with 7 bases sitting between them. CDR1 and CDR2 from the germline V gene are LGHNA and YSLEER. The CDR3 runs 14 residues. The CDR3 bases are TGCGCCAGCAGCCCCGACAGCTCTGGAAACACCATATATTTT. Protein: CASSPDSSGNTIYF.

The V call is TRBV6-5, the J call TRBJ2-1, with D perhaps matching TRBD1 (6 bases). Germline loops: CDR1 MNHEY, CDR2 SVGAGI. Trimming left V 6 bases short and J 7 bases short, with 13 bases between. The CDR3 totals 13 residues. CDR3 DNA: TGTGCCAGCAGACCCACAGGGAGAAATGAGCAGTTCTTC. It codes for CASRPTGRNEQFF.

The genes are TRBV6-5 and TRBJ2-7; 7 nucleotides line up with TRBD2. J lost 4 bases, V lost 8 bases, and 8 bases had no gene match. Germline CDR1 is MNHEY and CDR2 is SVGAGI. The CDR3 is made up of 13 amino acids. The CDR3 sequence: CASRRGSRYEQYF. In DNA, the CDR3 is TGTGCCAGCCGGCGGGGGTCGCGTTACGAGCAGTACTTC.

The chain combines TRBV4-1 with TRBJ1-1; D is ambiguous. Per germline, CDR1 MGHRA and CDR2 YSYEKL. This CDR3 contains 14 residues. Trimming left V 0 bases short and J 3 bases short, with 8 bases between. CDR3 residues: CASSQDPTYTEAFF. Written as DNA, the CDR3 is TGCGCCAGCAGCCAAGATCCCACTTACACTGAAGCTTTCTTT.

The V and J genes are TRBV6-1 and TRBJ2-2; D unresolved. The CDR3 loop spans 17 amino acids. V was shortened by 1 base and J by 0 bases, with 12 bases between the two germline ends. CDR1 MNHNS and CDR2 SASEGT come from the germline V gene. CDR3 in DNA: TGTGCCAGCAGTGAAGTGGGCCCAGGCGCGAACACCGGGGAGCTGTTTTTT. Translating it yields CASSEVGPGANTGELFF.

The rearrangement joins TRBV20-1 to TRBJ2-3; a possible D gene is TRBD1 (6 bases). Germline CDR1 DFQATT, CDR2 SNEGSKA (reference sequence). The CDR3 covers 10 residues. V was pared by 5 bases and J by 7 bases, with 7 bases between. The CDR3 sequence: CSADRNTQYF. Written as DNA, the CDR3 is TGCAGTGCTGACAGGAATACGCAGTATTTT.

J is TRBJ1-2 and V is TRBV9, with 12 positions matching TRBD1. Trimming took 2 bases from V and 5 from J; bases not matched to a gene: 1. This CDR3 is built from 14 residues. The germline gives CDR1 SGDLS, CDR2 YYNGEE. CDR3 region: CASSVGQGAYGYTF. The CDR3 coding sequence is TGTGCCAGCAGCGTGGGACAGGGGGCTTATGGCTACACCTTC.

This clone was seen only a few times. The chain combines TRBV19 with TRBJ1-1; TRBD1 matches 8 bases. The trim removed 4 bases at V and 6 bases at J, leaving 10 bases unmatched. The CDR3 runs 15 residues. Germline CDR1 and CDR2: LNHDA and SQIVND (reference sequence). For the CDR3, the DNA is TGTGCCAGTAGTAGAGACAGGGGCGTTCGCTCTGAAGCTTTCTTT. It specifies CASSRDRGVRSEAFF.

V usage is TRBV4-1 and J usage is TRBJ2-5, with TRBD2 matching 10 bases. Germline V lookup: CDR1 MGHRA, CDR2 YSYEKL. The CDR3 covers 14 residues. V gave up 2 bases and J gave up 6 bases; unmatched junction bases: 3. The CDR3 is CASSQLAGEKTQYF. CDR3 coding DNA: TGCGCCAGCAGCCAACTAGCGGGGGAAAAGACCCAGTACTTC.

V gene TRBV11-3 combines with J gene TRBJ1-6; the match to TRBD1 covers 9 bases. Germline CDR1 SGHNT, CDR2 YENEEA. V trimming: 5 bases; J trimming: 7 bases; junction bases outside the gene matches: 6. This CDR3 contains 15 residues. The CDR3 nucleotides are TGTGCCAGCAGCATCGGACAGGGGCCAAATTCACCCCTCCACTTT. Translation: CASSIGQGPNSPLHF.

The J gene is TRBJ2-7, the V gene TRBV5-5; possibly TRBD2 for D (6 bases). Germline CDR1 is SGHKS and CDR2 is YYEKEE (reference sequence). CDR3 length: 14 amino acids. The germline V and J ends were trimmed by 1 base and 3 bases, with 11 bases remaining between them. The CDR3 region is CASSLMGGGYEQYF. CDR3 DNA: TGTGCCAGCAGCTTGATGGGGGGAGGCTACGAGCAGTACTTC. Based on the CDR3 plus reference TRBV5-5 and TRBJ2-7, the full variable domain is DAGVTQSPTHLIKTRGQQVTLRCSPISGHKSVSWYQQVLGQGPQFIFQYYEKEERGRGNFPDRFSARQFPNYSSELNVNALLLGDSALYLCASSLMGGGYEQYFGPGTRLTVT.

The chain couples TRBV3-1 (or the pseudogene TRBV3-2) to TRBJ2-1; D perhaps matches TRBD2 (5 bases). The CDR3 contains 12 residues. V lost 6 bases and J lost 5, with 8 bases in between. Germline V gene lookup returns CDR1 LGHDT and CDR2 YNNKEL (reference sequence). The CDR3 here is CASRGEHNEQFF. The CDR3 DNA is TGTGCCAGCAGGGGAGAACACAATGAGCAGTTCTTC.

The J gene is TRBJ1-1, the V gene TRBV12-3 or TRBV12-4; the D is unclear. The CDR3 spans 11 residues. V was clipped by 11 bases and J by 3 bases, with 10 bases between them. For the CDR3, the DNA is TGTGCCCGTCCGGGTTACACTGAAGCTTTCTTT. Protein: CARPGYTEAFF.

This clone has at least ten counts. Other nucleotide sequences from this sample produce the same CDR3. This chain links TRBV5-1 with TRBJ1-6, with 7 bases lining up with TRBD1. The CDR3 is 14 residues long. Germline-derived CDR1 and CDR2 are SGHRS and YFSETQ. J lost 7 bases, V lost 4 bases, and 5 bases had no gene match. CDR3 sequence: CASSLGQNNSPLHF. Here the CDR3 DNA reads TGCGCCAGCAGCCTGGGACAGAACAATTCACCCCTCCACTTT.

This clone was recorded a few times. V and J are TRBV2 and TRBJ2-7; D perhaps matches TRBD2 (6 bases). The CDR3 contains 14 residues. In germline, CDR1 is SNHLY, CDR2 FYNNEI. The V and J ends lost 7 bases and 0 bases respectively, with 13 bases between them. CDR3 nucleotides: TGTGCCAGCAACTTAGCGGAATACTCCTACGAGCAGTACTTC. The encoded protein is CASNLAEYSYEQYF.

This clone was seen once. The chain has TRBV6-6 and TRBJ2-1; D is possibly TRBD2 (6 bases). The V and J ends lost 8 bases and 8 bases respectively, with 13 bases between them. CDR1 is MNHNY, CDR2 SVGAGI, per germline (reference sequence). This CDR3 region has 12 residues. The CDR3, as DNA: TGTGCCAGCCGGCTGACGGGAGATGAGCAGTTCTTC. This sequence encodes CASRLTGDEQFF.

The chain carries TRBV9 and TRBJ2-4, with D possibly TRBD1 on 7 matching bases. Trimming shortened V by 0 bases and J by 8 bases, and 12 bases separated the two germline ends. Germline V CDR1 and CDR2: SGDLS, YYNGEE. The CDR3 has 14 residues. CDR3 protein: CASSVDRGTDIQYF. The CDR3 DNA sequence: TGTGCCAGCAGCGTAGATCGGGGGACAGACATTCAGTACTTC.

V is TRBV2 and J is TRBJ1-4, with 10 bases fitting TRBD1. J lost 5 bases, V lost 6 bases, and 6 bases had no gene match. This CDR3 contains 15 residues. Germline CDR1 and CDR2: SNHLY and FYNNEI. CDR3 amino acids: CASRTPGQGNEKLFF. Here the CDR3 DNA reads TGTGCCAGCAGGACCCCGGGACAGGGGAATGAAAAACTGTTTTTT.

The CDR3 here is CASSSPAGSYNEQFF. In DNA, the CDR3 is TGTGCCAGCAGCTCTCCGGCGGGGTCCTACAATGAGCAGTTCTTC. V and J are TRBV5-4 and TRBJ2-1, with D perhaps matching TRBD2 (6 bases). V was cut by 3 bases and J by 1 base, with 11 bases left in between. The CDR3 runs 15 residues. Looked up from germline, CDR1 is SGHNT and CDR2 is YYREEE (reference sequence).

The chain has TRBV18 and TRBJ2-1; perhaps TRBD1 as D (5 bases). This CDR3 has 15 amino acids. Germline V gene lookup returns CDR1 KGHSH and CDR2 LQKENI. The V and J ends lost 1 base and 3 bases respectively, with 10 bases between them. The CDR3 coding sequence is TGTGCCAGCTCACCACAGGGGTTTAACTACAATGAGCAGTTCTTC. This sequence encodes CASSPQGFNYNEQFF.

The J gene is TRBJ2-7, the V gene TRBV6-5, with D maybe TRBD1 (5 bases). The germline CDR1 and CDR2 sequences are MNHEY and SVGAGI. V was clipped by 9 bases and J by 2 bases, with 17 bases between them. CDR3 length equals 14 residues. In DNA form, the CDR3 reads TGTGCCAGTCGAGTAGGGGTAGCCCCCTACGAGCAGTACTTC. This gives the protein CASRVGVAPYEQYF.

The V call is TRBV5-1, the J call TRBJ2-1; tentative D call: TRBD2 (5 bases). This CDR3 is built from 16 residues. Trimming took 0 bases from V and 7 from J, leaving 17 bases between them. Germline CDR1 and CDR2: SGHRS and YFSETQ. The CDR3, as DNA: TGCGCCAGCAGCTTGGGCGTAGCCGGGGTGGGGAATGAGCAGTTCTTC. Encoded protein: CASSLGVAGVGNEQFF.

To note about this clone: The sample contains more than one DNA sequence encoding this CDR3. This chain joins TRBV4-3 and TRBJ2-7; no firm D call. Trimming took 0 bases from V and 2 from J, leaving 8 bases between them. Looked up from germline, CDR1 is LGHNA and CDR2 is YSLEER. The CDR3 runs to 14 residues. The chain's CDR3 is CASSQDAGPYEQYF. CDR3 nucleotides: TGCGCCAGCAGCCAAGACGCAGGCCCCTACGAGCAGTACTTC.